This T cell receptor (beta chain) was obtained from a study of blood T cells in healthy people across ages. The study, taken as a whole, reports: TCR beta diversity correlated strongly with naive T cell percentage. The authors considered diversity estimates from one million T cells to be underestimates. Roughly linear age-related decline in beta diversity appeared, significant by age around 42.

V lost 1 base and J 3 bases, leaving 9 bases between the germline ends. The CDR3 has 15 amino acids. Germline V gene lookup returns CDR1 MGHRA and CDR2 YSYEKL. This clonotype was counted a few times. The target antigen is unknown. Researchers collected 9 to 10 milliliters of peripheral blood from every single donor. The second PCR ran roughly 7 to 12 cycles with a sample-barcoded 5' primer and J-beta primers. MiXCR, applied by TCRdb to the 5' RACE reads, yields one record per CDR3 protein. Seen here are some 800,000 distinct CDR3 sequences, around 43% observed once, and the top ten hold approximately 19%.

The specimen sequenced was blood. This sequence joins TRBV4-1 and TRBJ1-4; maybe TRBD1 (6 bases). The sequence was collected from a man between 60 and 75 years old in good health. The CDR3: CASSQVGGPNEKLFF. DNA of the CDR3: TGCGCCAGCAGCCAAGTTGGGGGGCCTAATGAAAAACTGTTTTTT.